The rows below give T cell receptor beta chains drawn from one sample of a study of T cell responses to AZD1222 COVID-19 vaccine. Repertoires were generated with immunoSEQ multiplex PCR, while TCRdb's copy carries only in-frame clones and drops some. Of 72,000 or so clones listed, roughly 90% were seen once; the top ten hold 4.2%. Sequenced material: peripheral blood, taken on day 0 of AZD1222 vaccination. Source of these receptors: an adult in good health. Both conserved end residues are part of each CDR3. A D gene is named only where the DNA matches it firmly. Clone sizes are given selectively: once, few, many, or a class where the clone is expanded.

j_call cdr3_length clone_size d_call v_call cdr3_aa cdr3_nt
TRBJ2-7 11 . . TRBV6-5 CASSRGYEQYF TGTGCCAGCAGCCGAGGTTACGAGCAGTACTTC
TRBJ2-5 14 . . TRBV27 CASRKIRDQETQYF TGTGCCAGCAGAAAAATAAGGGACCAAGAGACCCAGTACTTC
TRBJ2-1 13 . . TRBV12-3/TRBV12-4 CASSLRPTDEQFF TGTGCCAGCAGTTTACGGCCCACCGATGAGCAGTTCTTC
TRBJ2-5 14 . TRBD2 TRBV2 CASREGLAGETQYF TGTGCCAGCAGAGAGGGACTAGCGGGGGAGACCCAGTACTTC
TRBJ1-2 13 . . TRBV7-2 CASSFHGADGYTF TGTGCCAGCAGCTTCCACGGAGCAGATGGCTACACCTTC
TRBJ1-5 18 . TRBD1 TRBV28 CASSFNPRLDRVNQPQHF TGTGCCAGCAGTTTCAATCCACGATTGGACAGGGTCAATCAGCCCCAGCATTTT
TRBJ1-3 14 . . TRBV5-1 CASSLGQIGNTIYF TGCGCCAGCAGCTTGGGACAGATTGGAAACACCATATATTTT
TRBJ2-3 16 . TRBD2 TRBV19 CASSTTSGGRGDTQYF TGTGCCAGTAGTACGACTAGCGGGGGGCGGGGAGATACGCAGTATTTT
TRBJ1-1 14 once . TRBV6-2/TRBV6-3 CASSYSPANTEAFF TGTGCCAGCAGTTACTCCCCTGCCAACACTGAAGCTTTCTTT
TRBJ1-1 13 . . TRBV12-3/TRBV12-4 CASTPPGGTEAFF TGTGCCAGCACCCCCCCGGGGGGCACTGAAGCTTTCTTT
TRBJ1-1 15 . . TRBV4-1 CASSQVPGIDTEAFF TGCGCCAGCAGCCAAGTACCAGGGATAGACACTGAAGCTTTCTTT
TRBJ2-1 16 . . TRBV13 CASSTRWSASYNEQFF TGTGCCAGCAGCACCCGCTGGTCAGCCTCCTACAATGAGCAGTTCTTC
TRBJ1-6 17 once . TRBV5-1 CASSPEPPYSTSSPLHF TGCGCCAGCAGCCCAGAACCCCCGTATTCCACCTCTTCACCCCTCCACTTT
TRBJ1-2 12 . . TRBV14 CASSRGSYGYTF TGTGCCAGCAGCCGAGGAAGCTATGGCTACACCTTC
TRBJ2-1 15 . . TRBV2 CASSADRVSYNEQFF TGTGCCAGCAGTGCAGACCGGGTATCCTACAATGAGCAGTTCTTC
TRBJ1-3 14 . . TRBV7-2 CASSLGISGNTIYF TGTGCCAGCAGCTTAGGTATCTCTGGAAACACCATATATTTT